A single T cell receptor beta chain is shown here with its context. The CDR3 is 17 residues long. Germline V lookup: CDR1 LGHNA, CDR2 YSLEER. J lost 2 bases, V lost 3 bases, and 8 bases had no gene match. A sort by CD45RO/CCR7/CD25/CD127/CD95/CD27 yielded CD4+ naive, central memory, regulatory and stem cell-like memory cells. These data belong to a study of beta chain features in type 1 diabetes. Expressed TCRB transcripts were sequenced because the entire RNA isolate underwent reverse transcription. Profiling relied on immunoSEQ multiplex PCR, and the TCRdb table lists in-frame clones only, not all of them. The sample has some 900,000 clones, under 20% seen once.

The sequencing sample was made of naive CD4+ T cells from blood. The clonotype was recovered from a woman aged 18-29 years in good health. The V and J genes are TRBV4-3 and TRBJ2-3; 10 bases agree with TRBD2. The CDR3 coding sequence is TGCGCCAGCAGCCAGTTTTCTAGCGGGAGAACCACAGATACGCAGTATTTT. Encoded protein: CASSQFSSGRTTDTQYF.